One and the same sample provided the 25 T cell receptor beta chains below, sequenced in a study of shared clonotypes between healthy human individuals. Naive-designated CD8 cells lacked CD45RO, were positively enriched for CCR7, and omitted terminally differentiated effector memory CD45RA+ cells. Profiled with immunoSEQ multiplex PCR; TCRdb holds only in-frame clones, not every one. The sample lists about 2.1 million clones, roughly 91% occurring once. The sequenced sample was naive CD8+ T cells from PBMCs. The source is a man younger than 35 in good health. Some clones in this sample may be carry-over from other donors' samples.

This clone was found once. This rearrangement joins TRBV13 to TRBJ2-7; 8 bases agree with TRBD2. This CDR3 contains 12 residues. Trimming at V came to 5 bases and at J to 7 bases, leaving 4 bases not matched to a gene. The germline V gene encodes CDR1 PRHDT and CDR2 FYEKMQ (reference sequence). The CDR3 DNA follows: TGTGCCAGCAGCCTAATAGCGGGGGAGCAGTACTTC. It translates to CASSLIAGEQYF.

Only one count was recorded for this clone. V gene TRBV29-1 combines with J gene TRBJ2-5, with no clear D. The better agreement between TRBJ2-7 and the DNA end casts doubt on the J call. The germline V gene encodes CDR1 SQVTM and CDR2 ANQGSEA. The length of the CDR3 is 11 residues. The CDR3 sequence: CSVFTDYEQYF. Here the CDR3 DNA reads TGCAGCGTATTCACGGACTACGAGCAGTACTTC.

The chain uses TRBV9 and TRBJ1-3; weak D call: TRBD1 (5 bases). Between the trimmed V and J ends, which lost 0 bases and 3 bases, there was a span of 10 bases. The CDR3 covers 15 residues. Germline values: CDR1 SGDLS, CDR2 YYNGEE. CDR3 sequence (DNA): TGTGCCAGCAGCGTAGGGGCCGGGGGTGGAAACACCATATATTTT. Amino acid sequence: CASSVGAGGGNTIYF.

The rearrangement uses TRBV12-5 and TRBJ1-1, with D unresolved. The CDR3 loop spans 11 amino acids. Germline values: CDR1 LGHNT, CDR2 FRNRAP. With 7 bases removed from V and 2 bases from J, the gap between germline ends came to 5 bases. CDR3 region: CASALNTEAFF. In nucleotides, the CDR3 is TGTGCTAGTGCCCTCAACACTGAAGCTTTCTTT.

A note on this clone: This sample includes further DNA sequences coding for the same CDR3. The V and J genes are TRBV29-1 and TRBJ2-1, with a weak D call TRBD1 (6 bases). Germline lookup yields CDR1 SQVTM and CDR2 ANQGSEA. The CDR3 runs 15 residues. V lost 1 base and J lost 0, with 10 bases in between. CDR3 nucleotides: TGCAGCGTTGAAGGGGGGCGAAGCTCCTACAATGAGCAGTTCTTC. Residues: CSVEGGRSSYNEQFF.

The chain carries TRBV7-1 and TRBJ2-2, with a weak D call TRBD1 (6 bases). TRBV7-1 belongs to the ORF category, with a function that is uncertain. The CDR3 has 15 residues. Trimming took off 5 bases at V and 2 bases at J, with 12 bases between the two ends. CDR3: CASSQGHPNTGELFF. In DNA form, the CDR3 reads TGTGCCAGCAGCCAGGGACACCCCAACACCGGGGAGCTGTTTTTT.

This chain connects TRBV29-1 to TRBJ2-1, with D possibly matching TRBD2 (5 bases). Germline assignment: CDR1 SQVTM and CDR2 ANQGSEA. V was clipped by 7 bases and J by 1 base, with 17 bases between them. The CDR3 contains 15 residues. The CDR3 sequence: CSANFRGRSYNEQFF. The CDR3 nucleotides are TGCAGCGCGAACTTCCGGGGTCGGTCCTACAATGAGCAGTTCTTC.

V usage is TRBV5-5 and J usage is TRBJ2-6, with D unclear. Germline V CDR1 and CDR2: SGHKS, YYEKEE (reference sequence). V lost 3 bases and J 0 bases, leaving 4 bases between the germline ends. There are 14 residues in the CDR3. This chain's CDR3 is CASSWNSGANVLTF. The CDR3 DNA is TGTGCCAGCAGCTGGAACTCTGGGGCCAACGTCCTGACTTTC.

V and J are TRBV11-2 and TRBJ2-1; 7 bases are shared with TRBD2. Trimming at V came to 4 bases and at J to 8 bases, leaving 14 bases not matched to a gene. This CDR3 region has 16 residues. The germline V gene has CDR1 SGHAT and CDR2 FQNNGV. The CDR3 spells CASSWGGGGSIYEQFF. CDR3 sequence (DNA): TGTGCCAGCAGCTGGGGGGGAGGCGGGAGCATCTATGAGCAGTTCTTC.

This clone was seen a few times. The chain uses TRBV9 and TRBJ1-1; the D is unclear. Germline V gives CDR1 SGDLS, CDR2 YYNGEE. The CDR3 is 13 amino acids. Trimming shortened V by 5 bases and J by 1 base, and 9 bases separated the two germline ends. CDR3 in DNA: TGTGCCAGCAGTACATATGGGAACACTGAAGCTTTCTTT. Translating gives CASSTYGNTEAFF.

This clone was detected once. The rearrangement uses TRBV6-6 and TRBJ2-3, with a weak D call TRBD2 (6 bases). This CDR3 contains 15 residues. Germline V gene sequence: CDR1 MNHNY, CDR2 SVGAGI (reference sequence). V lost 6 bases and J lost 3, with 16 bases in between. The CDR3 DNA follows: TGTGCCAGCAGCCCGGTTAGTAGCGGTACAGATACGCAGTATTTT. Amino acids: CASSPVSSGTDTQYF.

The chain couples TRBV19 to TRBJ2-7; possible D gene TRBD2, 6 bases. The V and J ends lost 3 bases and 3 bases respectively, with 15 bases between them. Germline V gene lookup returns CDR1 LNHDA and CDR2 SQIVND (reference sequence). The length of the CDR3 is 15 residues. CDR3 in amino acids: CASSMGLLPFYEQYF. CDR3 DNA: TGTGCCAGTAGTATGGGACTCCTACCATTCTACGAGCAGTACTTC.

The chain combines TRBV11-1 with TRBJ2-7; D uncertain. The germline V and J ends were trimmed by 2 bases and 10 bases, with 12 bases remaining between them. The CDR3 is 12 amino acids. In germline, CDR1 is SGHAT, CDR2 FQDESV (reference sequence). CDR3 sequence reads: CASSLPGRIQYF. In DNA form, the CDR3 reads TGTGCCAGCAGCTTACCCGGACGGATCCAGTACTTC.

The chain employs TRBV7-9 and TRBJ2-5; 7 bases map to TRBD2. Germline CDR1 SEHNR, CDR2 FQNEAQ (reference sequence). With V trimmed by 5 bases and J by 3 bases, 12 bases remained unmatched. CDR3 length equals 16 residues. CDR3 sequence (DNA): TGTGCCAGCAGCCCTAGCCCGGGACTACCTGAAGAGACCCAGTACTTC. Its protein is CASSPSPGLPEETQYF.

The chain couples TRBV25-1 to TRBJ1-4; D is perhaps TRBD1 (5 bases). The V end was cut by 1 base, the J end by 0 bases, with 15 bases between. This CDR3 has 18 amino acids. Germline loops: CDR1 MGHDK, CDR2 SYGVNS. The CDR3 nucleotides read TGTGCCAGCAGTGAATGGGCAGGGCGGCTAGCAACTAATGAAAAACTGTTTTTT. Protein sequence: CASSEWAGRLATNEKLFF.

The chain has TRBV28 and TRBJ2-7; D may match TRBD1 or TRBD2 (7 bases each). V lost 8 bases and J 4 bases, leaving 15 bases between the germline ends. The CDR3 runs 13 residues. Germline CDR1 reads MDHEN; CDR2 reads SYDVKM. The CDR3: CASGTGEGYEQYF. The DNA of the CDR3 is TGTGCCAGCGGTACAGGGGAGGGATACGAGCAGTACTTC.

The chain carries TRBV28 and TRBJ1-5; 8 bases match TRBD1. The CDR3 extends over 15 amino acids. The germline CDR1 and CDR2 sequences are MDHEN and SYDVKM. The J segment lost 3 bases and the V segment lost 3 bases, leaving 4 bases of the junction unmatched. The CDR3 protein is CASSFRQGPNQPQHF. DNA for the CDR3: TGTGCCAGCAGTTTCCGACAGGGGCCCAATCAGCCCCAGCATTTT. Combining the CDR3 with reference TRBV28 and TRBJ1-5 gives the whole variable domain DVKVTQSSRYLVKRTGEKVFLECVQDMDHENMFWYRQDPGLGLRLIYFSYDVKMKEKGDIPEGYSVSREKKERFSLILESASTNQTSMYLCASSFRQGPNQPQHFGDGTRLSIL.

The gene calls are TRBV9 and TRBJ2-7, with a possible D match to TRBD1 (6 bases). CDR3 length: 15 residues. Trimming took off 4 bases at V and 6 bases at J, with 20 bases between the two ends. From germline, CDR1 is SGDLS and CDR2 YYNGEE. CDR3 residues: CASSREGETFSEQYF. For the CDR3, the DNA is TGTGCCAGCAGCCGAGAGGGGGAGACTTTCTCCGAGCAGTACTTC. The full variable domain, its missing parts supplied by reference TRBV9 and TRBJ2-7, is DSGVTQTPKHLITATGQRVTLRCSPRSGDLSVYWYQQSLDQGLQFLIQYYNGEERAKGNILERFSAQQFPDLHSELNLSSLELGDSALYFCASSREGETFSEQYFGPGTRLTVT.

This chain uses TRBV19 with TRBJ2-2; possibly TRBD1 or TRBD2 for D (5 bases each). V was cut by 7 bases and J by 7 bases, with 16 bases left in between. Germline V lookup: CDR1 LNHDA, CDR2 SQIVND (reference sequence). The CDR3 spans 14 residues. The CDR3 reads CASIPGRAGGELFF. CDR3 nucleotide sequence: TGTGCCAGTATCCCCGGCAGGGCGGGCGGGGAGCTGTTTTTT. The full variable domain, rest sourced from reference TRBV19 and TRBJ2-2, is DGGITQSPKYLFRKEGQNVTLSCEQNLNHDAMYWYRQDPGQGLRLIYYSQIVNDFQKGDIAEGYSVSREKKESFPLTVTSAQKNPTAFYLCASIPGRAGGELFFGEGSRLTVL.

V gene TRBV27 combines with J gene TRBJ2-2, with unresolved D. Germline values: CDR1 MNHEY, CDR2 SMNVEV (reference sequence). The CDR3 is made up of 15 amino acids. The V end lost 0 bases, the J end lost 5 bases, and 10 bases lay between the germline ends. Here the CDR3 DNA reads TGTGCCAGCAGTTTATCGGTCGATGGAACCGGGGAGCTGTTTTTT. Translation gives CASSLSVDGTGELFF.

This chain joins TRBV7-2 and TRBJ1-2; D not certain. The CDR3 is made up of 16 amino acids. Trimming left V 2 bases short and J 0 bases short, with 13 bases between. Germline lookup yields CDR1 SGHTA and CDR2 FQGNSA. This CDR3 reads CASSLTGISANYGYTF. CDR3 DNA sequence: TGTGCCAGCAGCTTAACCGGAATCTCGGCTAACTATGGCTACACCTTC.

There are a few counts of this clone. The J gene is TRBJ1-1, the V gene TRBV30; possible D gene TRBD1, 5 bases. CDR1 is GTSNPN, CDR2 SVGIG, per germline (reference sequence). V lost 3 bases and J 6 bases, leaving 11 bases between the germline ends. The CDR3 has 12 amino acids. In DNA form, the CDR3 reads TGTGCCTGGAGCATCGGGACGGCTGAAGCTTTCTTT. It is translated as CAWSIGTAEAFF.

The V call is TRBV4-1, the J call TRBJ2-1; D not resolved. Germline V gene lookup returns CDR1 MGHRA and CDR2 YSYEKL. V lost 0 bases to trimming and J lost 2 bases, with 11 bases between them. The CDR3 extends over 16 amino acids. The CDR3 bases are TGCGCCAGCAGCCAAGATTCGGTCGGAGCCTACAATGAGCAGTTCTTC. It translates to CASSQDSVGAYNEQFF.

The gene calls are TRBV19 and TRBJ1-1; 7 bases agree with TRBD1. V lost 10 bases to trimming and J lost 0 bases; unmatched junction nucleotides: 2. The CDR3 is 12 amino acids. Germline CDR1 LNHDA, CDR2 SQIVND (reference sequence). CDR3 in amino acids: CATQGLNTEAFF. CDR3 coding DNA: TGTGCCACACAGGGGTTGAACACTGAAGCTTTCTTT.

The gene calls are TRBV5-1 and TRBJ2-3; perhaps TRBD2 as D (6 bases). V was clipped by 9 bases and J by 3 bases, with 11 bases between them. The germline gives CDR1 SGHRS, CDR2 YFSETQ. The CDR3 is 12 residues long. The chain's CDR3 is CATGTGTDTQYF. CDR3 nucleotide sequence: TGCGCCACGGGGACTGGGACAGATACGCAGTATTTT. Full variable domain (remainder filled in from reference TRBV5-1 and TRBJ2-3): KAGVTQTPRYLIKTRGQQVTLSCSPISGHRSVSWYQQTPGQGLQFLFEYFSETQRNKGNFPGRFSGRQFSNSRSEMNVSTLELGDSALYLCATGTGTDTQYFGPGTRLTVL.